The rows below give T cell receptor beta chains drawn from one sample of a study of blood T cells in healthy people across ages. TCRdb reanalysed the 5' RACE reads using MiXCR and keeps one entry per CDR3 protein. Here the sample spans roughly 1.5 million distinct CDR3 sequences, approximately 42% being singletons. Sequenced sample: blood. All receptors derive from a woman between 18 and 29 years old in good health. The CDR3 runs from the conserved cysteine through the conserved F or W. The order of the fields is clone size, J gene, V gene, D gene, CDR3 DNA, CDR3 protein. A D gene is named only where the DNA matches it firmly. Size values are once, few and many counts, or a class for expanded clones, and some rows have none.

- | TRBJ1-4 | TRBV7-2 | TRBD1 | TGTGCCAGCAGTCAACGACAGGGGGTGGCTGAAAAACTGTTTTTT | CASSQRQGVAEKLFF
few | TRBJ2-5 | TRBV29-1 | - | TGCAGCGTTGGGATGCTCCTACAAGAGACCCAGTACTTC | CSVGMLLQETQYF
- | TRBJ1-4 | TRBV7-9 | - | TGTGCCAGCAGCTCAATTACCGGGAACCGGGACACGCTTGAAAAACTGTTTTTT | CASSSITGNRDTLEKLFF
- | TRBJ2-7 | TRBV20-1 | TRBD1 | TGCAGTGCTGGACCGACAGGGGGCCCCGAGCAGTACTTC | CSAGPTGGPEQYF
few | TRBJ1-1 | TRBV6-2/TRBV6-3 | - | TGTGCCAGCAGTCCACTGGAAAGGGAAGGAAGCACTGAAGCTTTCTTT | CASSPLEREGSTEAFF
few | TRBJ1-4 | TRBV25-1 | - | TGTGCCAGCAGTGACGACGGCGCAACTAATGAAAAACTGTTTTTT | CASSDDGATNEKLFF
few | TRBJ1-2 | TRBV5-1 | - | TGCGCCAGCAGCCGTATTCTCGACAGTAATGGCTACACCTTC | CASSRILDSNGYTF
once | TRBJ2-7 | TRBV28 | TRBD2 | TGTGCCAGCAGTTTGTGGACTAGCGCCTACAATGAGCAGTACTTC | CASSLWTSAYNEQYF
- | TRBJ2-1 | TRBV7-8 | - | TGTGCCAGCCACTCGGGAGAAGGCTCCTACAATGAGCAGTTCTTC | CASHSGEGSYNEQFF
- | TRBJ2-7 | TRBV7-2 | - | TGTGCCAGCAAAGACAGTAGCTCCTACGAGCAGTACTTC | CASKDSSSYEQYF
- | TRBJ1-6 | TRBV14 | TRBD1 | TGTGCCAGCAGCCCCGAACGGTACAGGGGCCTCCACTTT | CASSPERYRGLHF
few | TRBJ1-1 | TRBV28 | - | TGTGCCAGCAGCCGTTTCCGAGAAGCTTTCTTT | CASSRFREAFF
- | TRBJ1-2 | TRBV20-1 | - | TGCAGTGCTAGAGATGAGGTGGGCTATGGCTACACCTTC | CSARDEVGYGYTF